The clone carrying this T cell receptor (beta chain) was seen only a few times. The record originates from a study of human T cells and chemical hapten exposure. The CDR3 contains 16 residues. Germline V gives CDR1 SGDLS, CDR2 YYNGEE. The V end lost 3 bases, the J end lost 5 bases, and 21 bases lay between the germline ends. The time point is: patch test 1, 2 weeks after DPC sensitization. The treatment is: therapeutic diphenylcyclopropenone sensitization with weekly scalp DPC. TCRdb re-called the RACE reads with MiXCR, one entry per CDR3 protein. The sample yields 75,000 to 95,000 distinct CDR3 sequences, roughly 12% seen once.

This TCR came from an older woman with alopecia areata. Some clones in this sample may be carry-over from other donors' samples. The V gene is TRBV9, the J gene TRBJ2-7; weak D call: TRBD2 (6 bases). Sequenced material: whole blood, taken in connection with sensitization to the hapten diphenylcyclopropenone (DPC). CDR3 nucleotides: TGTGCCAGCAGCGCCTCCGTGGGGGGAATAAACGACGAGCAGTACTTC. This encodes CASSASVGGINDEQYF.